This TCR beta chain is from a study of cytomegalovirus exposure and HLA in healthy donors. In the PCR, 60 Vbeta and 13 Jbeta primers were used. Original data processing: In a later analysis, some 80 million unique TCR beta chains included roughly 11 million shared by two or more donors. Profiling relied on immunoSEQ multiplex PCR, and the TCRdb table lists in-frame clones only, not all of them. V and J calls and clone size follow that table, whereas D and trimming were derived from the DNA. The sample has about 130,000 clones, 84% seen once. This CDR3 comprises 12 residues. Germline lookup yields CDR1 MNHEY and CDR2 SVGAGI. V was trimmed by 6 bases and J by 11 bases, leaving 16 bases between them.

The receptor was isolated from a woman younger than 30 in good health and CMV-seropositive. This chain connects TRBV6-5 to TRBJ1-1, with D uncertain. The sample taken for sequencing was PBMCs. The CDR3 DNA sequence: TGTGCCAGCAGGAATGGACTGGGCGGGGCTTTCTTT. It yields the protein CASRNGLGGAFF.